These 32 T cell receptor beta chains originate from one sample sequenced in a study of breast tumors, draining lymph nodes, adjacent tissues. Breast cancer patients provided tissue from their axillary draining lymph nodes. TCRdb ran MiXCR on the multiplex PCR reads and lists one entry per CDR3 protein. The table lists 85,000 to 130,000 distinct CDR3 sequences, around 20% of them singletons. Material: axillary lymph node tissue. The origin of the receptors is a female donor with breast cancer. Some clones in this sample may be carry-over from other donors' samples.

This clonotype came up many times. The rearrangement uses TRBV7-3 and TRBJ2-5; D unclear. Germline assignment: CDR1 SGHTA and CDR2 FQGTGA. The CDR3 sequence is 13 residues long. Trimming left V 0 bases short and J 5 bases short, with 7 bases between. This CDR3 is CASSLTAGETQYF. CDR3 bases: TGTGCCAGCAGCTTAACTGCCGGTGAGACCCAGTACTTC. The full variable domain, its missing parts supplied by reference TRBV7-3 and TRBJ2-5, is GAGVSQTPSNKVTEKGKYVELRCDPISGHTALYWYRQSLGQGPEFLIYFQGTGAADDSGLPNDRFFAVRPEGSVSTLKIQRTERGDSAVYLCASSLTAGETQYFGPGTRLLVL.

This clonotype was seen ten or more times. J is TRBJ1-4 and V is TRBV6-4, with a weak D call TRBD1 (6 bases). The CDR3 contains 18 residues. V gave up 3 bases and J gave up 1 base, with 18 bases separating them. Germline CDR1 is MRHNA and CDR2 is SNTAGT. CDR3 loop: CASSDPTQGRGTNEKLFF. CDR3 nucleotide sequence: TGTGCCAGCAGTGATCCCACACAGGGCAGGGGAACTAATGAAAAACTGTTTTTT.

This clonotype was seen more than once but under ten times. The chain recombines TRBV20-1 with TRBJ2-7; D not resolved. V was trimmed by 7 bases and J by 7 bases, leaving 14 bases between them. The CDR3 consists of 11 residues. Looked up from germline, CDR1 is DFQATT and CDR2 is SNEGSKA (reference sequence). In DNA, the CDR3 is TGCAGTGTCAGACCTTTATGGGAGCAGTACTTC. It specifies CSVRPLWEQYF.

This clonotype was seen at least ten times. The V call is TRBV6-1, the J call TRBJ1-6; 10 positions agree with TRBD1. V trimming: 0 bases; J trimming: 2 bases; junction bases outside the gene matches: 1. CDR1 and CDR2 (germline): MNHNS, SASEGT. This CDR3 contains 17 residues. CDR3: CASSEATGGTYNSPLHF. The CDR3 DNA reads TGTGCCAGCAGTGAAGCGACAGGGGGCACCTATAATTCACCCCTCCACTTT.

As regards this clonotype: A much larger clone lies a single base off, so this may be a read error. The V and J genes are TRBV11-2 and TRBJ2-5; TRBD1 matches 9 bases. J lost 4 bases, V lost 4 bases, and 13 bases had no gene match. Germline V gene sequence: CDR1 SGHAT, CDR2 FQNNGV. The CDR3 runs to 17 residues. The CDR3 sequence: CASSYGDRARGAETQYF. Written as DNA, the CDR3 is TGTGCCAGCAGCTATGGGGACAGGGCTCGGGGAGCAGAGACCCAGTACTTC.

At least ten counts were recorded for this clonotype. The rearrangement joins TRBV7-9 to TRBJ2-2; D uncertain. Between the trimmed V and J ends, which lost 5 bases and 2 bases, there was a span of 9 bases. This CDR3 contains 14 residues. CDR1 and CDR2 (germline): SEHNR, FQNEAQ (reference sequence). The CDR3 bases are TGTGCCAGCAGCCCCGACGGAAACACCGGGGAGCTGTTTTTT. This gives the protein CASSPDGNTGELFF.

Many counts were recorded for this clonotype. The CDR3 spells CASTPGLAGGRDTQYF. The DNA of the CDR3 is TGTGCCAGCACCCCTGGGCTAGCGGGGGGCCGTGATACGCAGTATTTT. The chain combines TRBV7-2 with TRBJ2-3, with TRBD2 identical over 11 bases. Germline trimming cut 7 bases from V and 6 bases from J; bases unmatched to any gene: 12. This CDR3 region has 16 residues. Looked up from germline, CDR1 is SGHTA and CDR2 is FQGNSA.

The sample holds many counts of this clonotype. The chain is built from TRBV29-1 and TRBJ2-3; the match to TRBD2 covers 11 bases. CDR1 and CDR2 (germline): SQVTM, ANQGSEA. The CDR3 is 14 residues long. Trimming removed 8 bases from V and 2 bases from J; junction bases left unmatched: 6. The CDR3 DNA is TGCAGCCAGACTAGCGGGACGTTCACAGATACGCAGTATTTT. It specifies CSQTSGTFTDTQYF.

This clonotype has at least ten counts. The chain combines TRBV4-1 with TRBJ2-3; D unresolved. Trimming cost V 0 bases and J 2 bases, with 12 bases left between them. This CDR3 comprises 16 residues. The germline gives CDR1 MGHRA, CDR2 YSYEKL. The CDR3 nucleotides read TGCGCCAGCAGCCAAGATCGAGCTACTAACACAGATACGCAGTATTTT. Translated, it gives CASSQDRATNTDTQYF.

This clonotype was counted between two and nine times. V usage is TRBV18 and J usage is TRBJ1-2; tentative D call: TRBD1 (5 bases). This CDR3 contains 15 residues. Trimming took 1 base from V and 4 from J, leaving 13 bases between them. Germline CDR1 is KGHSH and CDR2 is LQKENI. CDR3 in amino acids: CASSPRSGNSYGYTF. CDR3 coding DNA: TGTGCCAGCTCACCACGATCAGGGAATTCCTATGGCTACACCTTC. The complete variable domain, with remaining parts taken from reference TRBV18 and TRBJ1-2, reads NAGVMQNPRHLVRRRGQEARLRCSPMKGHSHVYWYRQLPEEGLKFMVYLQKENIIDESGMPKERFSAEFPKEGPSILRIQQVVRGDSAAYFCASSPRSGNSYGYTFGSGTRLTVV.

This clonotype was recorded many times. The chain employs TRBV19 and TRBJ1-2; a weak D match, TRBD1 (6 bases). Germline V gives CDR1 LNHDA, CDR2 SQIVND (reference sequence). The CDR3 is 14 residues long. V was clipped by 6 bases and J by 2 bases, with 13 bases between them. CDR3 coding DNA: TGTGCCAGTAGAAGGGGGACCTCGAACTATGGCTACACCTTC. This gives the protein CASRRGTSNYGYTF.

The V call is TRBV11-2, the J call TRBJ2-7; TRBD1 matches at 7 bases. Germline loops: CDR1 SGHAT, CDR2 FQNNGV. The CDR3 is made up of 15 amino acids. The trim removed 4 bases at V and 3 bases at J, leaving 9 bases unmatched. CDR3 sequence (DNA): TGTGCCAGCAGCTGGGACGGGACAGAGGACTACGAGCAGTACTTC. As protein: CASSWDGTEDYEQYF. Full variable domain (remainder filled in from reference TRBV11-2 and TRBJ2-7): EAGVAQSPRYKIIEKRQSVAFWCNPISGHATLYWYQQILGQGPKLLIQFQNNGVVDDSQLPKDRFSAERLKGVDSTLKIQPAKLEDSAVYLCASSWDGTEDYEQYFGPGTRLTVT.

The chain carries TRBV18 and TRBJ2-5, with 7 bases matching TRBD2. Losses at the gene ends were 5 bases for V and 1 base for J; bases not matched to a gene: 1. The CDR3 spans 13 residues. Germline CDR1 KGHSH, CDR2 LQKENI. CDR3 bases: TGTGCCAGCTCAGGGGGGGGCCAAGAGACCCAGTACTTC. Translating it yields CASSGGGQETQYF. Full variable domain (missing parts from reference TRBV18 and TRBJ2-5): NAGVMQNPRHLVRRRGQEARLRCSPMKGHSHVYWYRQLPEEGLKFMVYLQKENIIDESGMPKERFSAEFPKEGPSILRIQQVVRGDSAAYFCASSGGGQETQYFGPGTRLLVL.

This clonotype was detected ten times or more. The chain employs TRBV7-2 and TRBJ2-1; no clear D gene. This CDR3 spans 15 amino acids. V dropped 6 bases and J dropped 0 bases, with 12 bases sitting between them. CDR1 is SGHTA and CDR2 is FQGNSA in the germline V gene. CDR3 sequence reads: CASSHDENSYNEQFF. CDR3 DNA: TGTGCCAGCAGTCATGACGAGAACTCCTACAATGAGCAGTTCTTC.

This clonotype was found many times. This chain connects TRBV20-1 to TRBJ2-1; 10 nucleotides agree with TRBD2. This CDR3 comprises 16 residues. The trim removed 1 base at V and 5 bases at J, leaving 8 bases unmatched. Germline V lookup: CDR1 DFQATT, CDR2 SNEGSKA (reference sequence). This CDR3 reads CSARGDIAGGHNEQFF. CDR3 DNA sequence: TGCAGTGCTAGAGGGGATATAGCGGGGGGCCACAATGAGCAGTTCTTC.

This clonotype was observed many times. The CDR3 region is CASQRDSSYNSPLHF. In DNA form, the CDR3 reads TGCGCCAGCCAAAGGGACAGCTCCTATAATTCACCCCTCCACTTT. This chain uses TRBV10-1 with TRBJ1-6, with 7 bases aligning to TRBD1. The CDR3 has 15 residues. The ends lost 8 bases at V and 0 bases at J; junction bases unmatched: 4. Germline V gene sequence: CDR1 WNHNN, CDR2 SYGVQD (reference sequence).

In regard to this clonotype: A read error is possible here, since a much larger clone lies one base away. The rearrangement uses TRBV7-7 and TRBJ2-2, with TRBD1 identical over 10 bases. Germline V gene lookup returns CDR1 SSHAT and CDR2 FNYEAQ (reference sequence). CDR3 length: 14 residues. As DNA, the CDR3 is TGTGCTAGCAGCCTAGGGACAGGGGCCGGGGAGCTGTTTTTT. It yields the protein CASSLGTGAGELFF.

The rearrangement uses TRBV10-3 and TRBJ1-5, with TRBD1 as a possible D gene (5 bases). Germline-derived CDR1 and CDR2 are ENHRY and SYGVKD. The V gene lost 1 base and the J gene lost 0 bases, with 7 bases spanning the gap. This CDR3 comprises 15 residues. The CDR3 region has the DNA TGTGCCATCAGTGAGTGGGGGATTAGCAATCAGCCCCAGCATTTT. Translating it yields CAISEWGISNQPQHF.

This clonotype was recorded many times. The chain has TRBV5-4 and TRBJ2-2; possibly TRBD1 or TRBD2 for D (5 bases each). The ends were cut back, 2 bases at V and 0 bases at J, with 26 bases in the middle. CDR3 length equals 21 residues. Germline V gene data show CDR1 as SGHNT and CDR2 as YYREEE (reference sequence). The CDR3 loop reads CASSFDPYRDGWGSNTGELFF. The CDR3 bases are TGTGCCAGCAGCTTCGACCCTTACCGGGACGGGTGGGGATCGAACACCGGGGAGCTGTTTTTT.

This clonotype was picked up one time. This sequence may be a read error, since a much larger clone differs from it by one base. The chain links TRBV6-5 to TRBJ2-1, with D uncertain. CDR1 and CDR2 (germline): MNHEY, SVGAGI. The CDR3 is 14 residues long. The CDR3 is CASSYGFSYNGQFF. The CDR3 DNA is TGTGCCAGCAGTTACGGGTTCTCCTACAATGGGCAGTTCTTC.

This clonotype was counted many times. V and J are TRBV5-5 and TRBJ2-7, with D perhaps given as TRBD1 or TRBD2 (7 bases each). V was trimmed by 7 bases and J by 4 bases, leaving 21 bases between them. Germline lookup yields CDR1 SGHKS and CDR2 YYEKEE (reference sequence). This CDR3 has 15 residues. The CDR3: CASGRGGGQTYEQYF. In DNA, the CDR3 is TGTGCCAGCGGCAGGGGGGGGGGACAAACATACGAGCAGTACTTC.

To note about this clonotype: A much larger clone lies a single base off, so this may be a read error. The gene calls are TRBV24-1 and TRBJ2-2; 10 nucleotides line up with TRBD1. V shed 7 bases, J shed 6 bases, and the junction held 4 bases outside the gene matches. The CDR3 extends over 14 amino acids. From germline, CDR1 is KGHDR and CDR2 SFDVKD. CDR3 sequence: CATRGTGEAGELFF. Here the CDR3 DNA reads TGTGCCACCAGAGGGACAGGGGAAGCCGGGGAGCTGTTTTTT.

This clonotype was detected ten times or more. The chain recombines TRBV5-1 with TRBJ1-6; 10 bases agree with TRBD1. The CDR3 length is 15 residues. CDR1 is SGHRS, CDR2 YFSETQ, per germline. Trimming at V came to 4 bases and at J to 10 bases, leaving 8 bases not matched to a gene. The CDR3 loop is CASSHTGTGDSPLHF. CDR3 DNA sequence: TGCGCCAGCAGCCACACCGGGACAGGGGACTCACCCCTCCACTTT.

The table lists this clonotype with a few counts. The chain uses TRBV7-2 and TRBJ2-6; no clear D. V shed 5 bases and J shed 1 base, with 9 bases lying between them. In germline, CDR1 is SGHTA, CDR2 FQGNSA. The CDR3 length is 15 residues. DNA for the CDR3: TGTGCCAGCAGCCTCCTGGGTTCTGGGGCCAACGTCCTGACTTTC. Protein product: CASSLLGSGANVLTF. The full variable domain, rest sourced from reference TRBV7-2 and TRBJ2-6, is GAGVSQSPSNKVTEKGKDVELRCDPISGHTALYWYRQSLGQGLEFLIYFQGNSAPDKSGLPSDRFSAERTGGSVSTLTIQRTQQEDSAVYLCASSLLGSGANVLTFGAGSRLTVL.

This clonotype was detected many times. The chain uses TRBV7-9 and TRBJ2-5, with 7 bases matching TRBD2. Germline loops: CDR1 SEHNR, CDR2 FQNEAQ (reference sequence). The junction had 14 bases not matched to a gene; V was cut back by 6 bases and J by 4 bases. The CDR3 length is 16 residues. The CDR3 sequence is CASSYYAGSGGETQYF. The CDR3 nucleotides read TGTGCCAGCAGTTATTACGCGGGATCGGGGGGAGAGACCCAGTACTTC.

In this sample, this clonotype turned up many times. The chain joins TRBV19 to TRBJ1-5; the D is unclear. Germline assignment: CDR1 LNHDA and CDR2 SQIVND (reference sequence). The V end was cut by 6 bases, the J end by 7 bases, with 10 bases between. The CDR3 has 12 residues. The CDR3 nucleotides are TGTGCCAGTAGCCCTATAGAACAGCCCCAGCATTTT. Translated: CASSPIEQPQHF.

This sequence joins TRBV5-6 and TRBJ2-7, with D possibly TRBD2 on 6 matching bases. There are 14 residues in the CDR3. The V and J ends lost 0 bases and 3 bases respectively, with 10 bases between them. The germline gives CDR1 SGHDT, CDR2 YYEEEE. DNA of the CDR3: TGTGCCAGCAGCTTGGGGCTAGCGTACTACGAGCAGTACTTC. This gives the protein CASSLGLAYYEQYF.

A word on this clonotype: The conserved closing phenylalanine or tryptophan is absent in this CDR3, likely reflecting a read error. The CDR3 DNA reads TGTGCCAGCAGCTTGTCTGGGGGAGGGTCGCGGCCCCAGCATTCT. It encodes CASSLSGGGSRPQHS. The rearrangement joins TRBV5-8 to TRBJ1-5; weak D call: TRBD1 (5 bases). V was cut by 1 base and J by 9 bases, with 17 bases left in between. Per the germline V gene, CDR1 is SGHTS and CDR2 is YDEGEE. The CDR3 extends over 15 amino acids.

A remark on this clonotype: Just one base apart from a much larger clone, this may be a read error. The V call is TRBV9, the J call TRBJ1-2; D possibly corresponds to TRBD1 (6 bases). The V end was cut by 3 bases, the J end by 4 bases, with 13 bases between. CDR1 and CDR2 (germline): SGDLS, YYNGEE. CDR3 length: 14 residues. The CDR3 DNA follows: TGTGCCAGCAGCGGACAGGAACAGGTCTATGGCTACACCTTC. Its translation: CASSGQEQVYGYTF.

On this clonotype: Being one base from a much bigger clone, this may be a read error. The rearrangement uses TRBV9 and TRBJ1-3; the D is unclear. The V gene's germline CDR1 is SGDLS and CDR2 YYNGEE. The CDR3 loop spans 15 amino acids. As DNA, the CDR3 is TGTGCCAGCAGCCCCAGCGGCCCCGAGGGAAACATCATATATTTT. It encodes CASSPSGPEGNIIYF.

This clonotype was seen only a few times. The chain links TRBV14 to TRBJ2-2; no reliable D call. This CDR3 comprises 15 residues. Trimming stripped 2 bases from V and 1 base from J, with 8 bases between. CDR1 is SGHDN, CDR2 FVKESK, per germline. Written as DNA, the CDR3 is TGTGCCAGCAGCCAAAACCACATGAACACCGGGGAGCTGTTTTTT. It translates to CASSQNHMNTGELFF.

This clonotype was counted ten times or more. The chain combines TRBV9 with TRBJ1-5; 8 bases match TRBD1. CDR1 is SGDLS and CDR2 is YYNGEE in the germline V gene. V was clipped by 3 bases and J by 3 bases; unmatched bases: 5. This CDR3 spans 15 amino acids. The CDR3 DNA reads TGTGCCAGCAGCGAAGGACAGGGCTCCAATCAGCCCCAGCATTTT. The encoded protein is CASSEGQGSNQPQHF.